A selection of T cell receptor beta chains follows, all from one sample in a study of beta chain features in type 1 diabetes. Assay: immunoSEQ multiplex PCR; the TCRdb copy retains only in-frame clones and omits some. This sample has fewer than 400,000 clones, with 9.3% found just once. Sequencing was performed on central memory CD4+ T cells from blood. The receptor source for this set is a man aged 25-45 years with type 1 diabetes. CDR3s include the opening cysteine and the closing phenylalanine or tryptophan. Each record gives: clone size, V gene, J gene, D gene, CDR3 DNA, CDR3 protein. The D gene is left open where the match is weak. Some rows have no size entry. The others give once, few or many, or a class for an expanded clone.

NA,TRBV30,TRBJ2-4,TRBD1,TGTGCCTGCGACCCACCCAGGGACAGTGGAATCTACGTTCAGTACTTC,CACDPPRDSGIYVQYF
NA,TRBV10-2,TRBJ2-7,TRBD2,TGCGCCAGTAGAGCGGGGGCCGACTACGAGCAGTACTTC,CASRAGADYEQYF
few,TRBV29-1,TRBJ1-2,NA,TGCAGCGTTTCGGACAGAAACTCCTATGGCTACACCTTC,CSVSDRNSYGYTF
many,TRBV5-5,TRBJ2-3,NA,TGTGCCAGCAGCTTGAGGTCTGGCACAGATACGCAGTATTTT,CASSLRSGTDTQYF
NA,TRBV11-2,TRBJ1-6,TRBD1,TGTGCCAGCAGCTTAGTCCCTCCGGGACAGCTTTCCAATAATTCACCCCTCCACTTT,CASSLVPPGQLSNNSPLHF
few,TRBV29-1,TRBJ2-2,NA,TGCAGCGTTGATCTTGAAGGGACGAACACCGGGGAGCTGTTTTTT,CSVDLEGTNTGELFF
many,TRBV28,TRBJ2-1,TRBD1,TGTGCCAGCAGTTTCGGGGACAGGTACAATGAGCAGTTCTTC,CASSFGDRYNEQFF
NA,TRBV30,TRBJ2-2,NA,TGTGCCTGGTCCCGGGACCCTGGGACCGGGGAGCTGTTTTTT,CAWSRDPGTGELFF
NA,TRBV5-6,TRBJ2-3,TRBD1,TGTGCCAGCAGCTCCGGGACAGGGGGTACAGATACGCAGTATTTT,CASSSGTGGTDTQYF
few,TRBV20-1,TRBJ1-1,NA,TGCAGTGCCGGTGGGTACACTGAAGCTTTCTTT,CSAGGYTEAFF
NA,TRBV5-1,TRBJ1-2,NA,TGCGCCAGCAGCTTGGTGGGGGGCGATGGCTACACCTTC,CASSLVGGDGYTF
NA,TRBV11-2,TRBJ2-7,TRBD2,TGTGCCAGCAGCTTGCGGACTAGCGGGGGGGCCATTTACGAGCAGTACTTC,CASSLRTSGGAIYEQYF
many,TRBV18,TRBJ2-3,NA,TGTGCCAGCTCACCCAAGGCAGATACGCAGTATTTT,CASSPKADTQYF
many,TRBV5-6,TRBJ1-6,TRBD1,TGTGCCAGCAGCCTAGGGGGCGGATTCTCCTATAATTCACCCCTCCACTTT,CASSLGGGFSYNSPLHF
NA,TRBV7-2,TRBJ1-1,TRBD1,TGTGCCAGCAGCCTCCGGGACAGGGGGCCTGAAGCTTTCTTT,CASSLRDRGPEAFF
NA,TRBV30,TRBJ1-3,NA,TGTGCCTGGACCAAAGACTCTGGAAACACCATATATTTT,CAWTKDSGNTIYF
few,TRBV5-1,TRBJ2-5,TRBD1,TGCGCCACCAGGGGACAGGGGGAGACCCAGTACTTC,CATRGQGETQYF
many,TRBV7-9,TRBJ1-4,NA,TGTGCCAGCAGCTTAGGACAGGCAGAAAGAAAACTGTTTTTT,CASSLGQAERKLFF
few,TRBV28,TRBJ1-2,TRBD1,TGTGCCAGCAGGCCTGCCGGGACAGACTACTATGGCTACACCTTC,CASRPAGTDYYGYTF
few,TRBV11-2,TRBJ1-2,NA,TGTGCCAGCAGCCCCCAGGGCTATGGCTACACCTTC,CASSPQGYGYTF
NA,TRBV10-3,TRBJ1-1,NA,TGTGCCATCAGTGAGTCGAATAGTGAAGCTTTCTTT,CAISESNSEAFF
NA,TRBV6-5,TRBJ1-1,NA,TGTGCCAGCAGTTACCTTGGTCACACTGAAGCTTTCTTT,CASSYLGHTEAFF
few,TRBV5-6,TRBJ2-7,NA,TGTGCCAGCAGCCTCCTAGGGGGAGAGCAGTACTTC,CASSLLGGEQYF
NA,TRBV7-9,TRBJ1-1,NA,TGTGCCAGCAGCGCAACTATGGGGACTGAAGCTTTCTTT,CASSATMGTEAFF
few,TRBV6-6,TRBJ2-7,NA,TGTGCCGGACAGAATTTCCCCGAAGGCGAGCAGTACTTC,CAGQNFPEGEQYF
NA,TRBV10-3,TRBJ2-5,TRBD2,TGTGCCATCAGTGAGTATATGGCTAGCGGAAACCAAGAGACCCAGTACTTC,CAISEYMASGNQETQYF
NA,TRBV28,TRBJ1-5,NA,TGTGCCAGCAGTTTAAGTGGGAACACAGCCACCCAGCCCCAGCATTTT,CASSLSGNTATQPQHF
few,TRBV4-3,TRBJ2-7,NA,TGCGCCAGCAGCCCTCAACACGACCAACCCTACGAGCAGTACTTC,CASSPQHDQPYEQYF
NA,TRBV29-1,TRBJ2-7,NA,TGCAGCGTTGACGGGCAGGGTGGTTCCTACGAGCAGTACTTC,CSVDGQGGSYEQYF
NA,TRBV6-5,TRBJ1-6,TRBD1,TGTGCCAGCACCTACAGGGGGCCTGAGGGACCCCTCCACTTT,CASTYRGPEGPLHF
NA,TRBV4-3,TRBJ1-2,NA,TGCGCCAGCAGCCAAGAATTCAGGGTTAACTATGGCTACACCTTC,CASSQEFRVNYGYTF
NA,TRBV9,TRBJ2-3,NA,TGTGCCAGCAGCGCTAGTAGTACAGATACGCAGTATTTT,CASSASSTDTQYF
NA,TRBV7-9,TRBJ1-4,NA,TGTGCCAGCAGCTTATCGAATGAAAAACTGTTTTTT,CASSLSNEKLFF
few,TRBV6-5,TRBJ1-2,TRBD1,TGTGCCAGCAGCCAGGACAGGGCGTCTGGCTACACCTTC,CASSQDRASGYTF
few,TRBV7-2,TRBJ2-5,TRBD2,TGTGCCAGCAGCCCTCGCCGGGGGGAAGAGACCCAGTACTTC,CASSPRRGEETQYF
few,TRBV25-1,TRBJ1-2,TRBD1,TGTGCCAGCAGTGGTACAGGGGCTGGCTACACCTTC,CASSGTGAGYTF
many,TRBV11-2,TRBJ2-5,NA,TGTGCCAGCAGCTTAGCTCAAGAGACCCAGTACTTC,CASSLAQETQYF
few,TRBV11-2,TRBJ2-1,TRBD1,TGTGCCAGCAGCTTAATTCCCGGACAGGGGAATTTCGATGAGCAGTTCTTC,CASSLIPGQGNFDEQFF
many,TRBV7-2,TRBJ1-1,NA,TGTGCCAGCAGCTGGGGAGTAAGTGGGACTGAAGCTTTCTTT,CASSWGVSGTEAFF
NA,TRBV5-1,TRBJ2-7,TRBD2,TGCGCCAGCCGTCTAGCGGGCCCACGGGACGAGCAGTACTTC,CASRLAGPRDEQYF
NA,TRBV19,TRBJ1-5,TRBD1,TGTGCCAGTAGTGGGACAGGAGGGCAGCCCCAGCATTTT,CASSGTGGQPQHF
NA,TRBV7-8,TRBJ1-2,TRBD1,TGTGCCAGCAGCTTAGAGCGACAGGGCCTCTATGGCTACACCTTC,CASSLERQGLYGYTF
few,TRBV5-6,TRBJ2-7,NA,TGTGCCAGCAGCCGACCTACAGAGAACTACGAGCAGTACTTC,CASSRPTENYEQYF
few,TRBV2,TRBJ2-1,NA,TGTGCCAGCACGGCAAGGGGGTACAATGAGCAGTTCTTC,CASTARGYNEQFF
few,TRBV5-1,TRBJ1-4,NA,TGCGCCAGCAGCTTGGTACAGGGAGGCCCGGATGAAAAACTGTTTTTT,CASSLVQGGPDEKLFF
many,TRBV4-3,TRBJ2-1,NA,TGCGCCAGCAGCCAAGATCGCCACAATTGGGGCTCAGATCCGTTCTTC,CASSQDRHNWGSDPFF
NA,TRBV4-2,TRBJ2-3,NA,TGTGCCAGCAGCCAAGATCTTGAGGAGGGAGTCGGCGCAGATACGCAGTATTTT,CASSQDLEEGVGADTQYF
many,TRBV5-5,TRBJ1-1,NA,TGTGCCAGCAGCTTTGACAGGAACACTGAAGCTTTCTTT,CASSFDRNTEAFF
NA,TRBV15,TRBJ1-2,NA,TGTGCCACCAGCAGAGATAACCACGCAGGGTCCTATGGCTACACCTTC,CATSRDNHAGSYGYTF
few,TRBV27,TRBJ1-2,TRBD1,TGTGCCAGCAGTTTACAGGGACAGGGGTCTTATGGCTACACCTTC,CASSLQGQGSYGYTF
few,TRBV7-2,TRBJ2-3,NA,TGTGCCAGCAGCCCGGGCCCTGGGGGGCCAGATACGCAGTATTTT,CASSPGPGGPDTQYF
NA,TRBV10-1,TRBJ1-3,NA,TGCGCCAGCTCCCAGGGGCGCGGAAACACCATATATTTT,CASSQGRGNTIYF
NA,TRBV6-5,TRBJ1-1,TRBD1,TGTGCCAGCAGTCTACAGGGGGCCGCTGAAGCTTTCTTT,CASSLQGAAEAFF
NA,TRBV7-2,TRBJ1-5,NA,TGTGCCAGCAGCTTCAAGGGGGGCAATCAGCCCCAGCATTTT,CASSFKGGNQPQHF
NA,TRBV7-2,TRBJ1-1,NA,TGTGCCAGCAGCTCTCAGGTGAACACTGAAGCTTTCTTT,CASSSQVNTEAFF
NA,TRBV5-8,TRBJ1-5,NA,TGTGCCAGCAGCCTTCGGACGGGGCCCAATCAGCCCCAGCATTTT,CASSLRTGPNQPQHF
few,TRBV5-1,TRBJ2-1,TRBD2,TGCGCCAGCAGCGCTAGCGGGGGAACCTACAATGAGCAGTTCTTC,CASSASGGTYNEQFF
many,TRBV11-2,TRBJ2-7,NA,TGTGCCAGCAGCTTAGATCCCAACAGATACGAGCAGTACTTC,CASSLDPNRYEQYF
few,TRBV6-5,TRBJ2-3,NA,TGTGCCAGCAGTTACTCGGGTGAAATGAATACGCAGTATTTT,CASSYSGEMNTQYF
NA,TRBV5-1,TRBJ1-2,NA,TGCGCCAGCAGCTTATTTGACGACTATGGCTACACCTTC,CASSLFDDYGYTF